Shown below are 18 T cell receptor beta chains from a single sample sequenced in a study of T cells after yellow fever vaccination. TCRdb passed the 5' RACE reads through MiXCR, listing each CDR3 protein once. Counted here are hundreds of thousands of distinct CDR3 sequences, about 8.7% occurring once; the ten biggest clones make up about a sixth. The specimen was PBMCs, collected on the day of the first yellow fever vaccination. The receptors here all came from a man between 18 and 29 years old who received the YFV17D yellow fever vaccine.

The chain joins TRBV24-1 to TRBJ2-1; 12 nucleotides align to TRBD1. V lost 4 bases to trimming and J lost 8 bases; unmatched junction nucleotides: 5. The length of the CDR3 is 15 residues. Germline V gives CDR1 KGHDR, CDR2 SFDVKD. The CDR3 region is CATSDAGTGGDEQFF. Here the CDR3 DNA reads TGTGCCACCAGTGACGCCGGGACAGGGGGCGATGAGCAGTTCTTC.

This clonotype was seen a handful of times. The V gene is TRBV7-2, the J gene TRBJ1-6; 7 positions match TRBD1. The CDR3 sequence is 16 residues long. V gave up 4 bases and J gave up 0 bases; unmatched junction bases: 3. Germline-derived CDR1 and CDR2 are SGHTA and FQGNSA. The chain's CDR3 is CASSSRTGSYNSPLHF. The CDR3, as DNA: TGTGCCAGCAGCTCGAGGACAGGCTCCTATAATTCACCCCTCCACTTT.

The chain combines TRBV25-1 with TRBJ1-1; D is uncertain. Germline V gives CDR1 MGHDK, CDR2 SYGVNS. The CDR3 has 12 amino acids. V lost 8 bases, J lost 1 base, and 8 bases lay in between. The CDR3 loop reads CASWQENTEAFF. CDR3 coding DNA: TGTGCCAGCTGGCAAGAGAACACTGAAGCTTTCTTT.

The CDR3 DNA follows: TGTGCCGCGTCTAGCGGGGGGCGTTCCTACGAGCAGTACTTC. Its protein product is CAASSGGRSYEQYF. V is TRBV6-1 and J is TRBJ2-7; TRBD2 agrees at 11 bases. Germline CDR1 reads MNHNS; CDR2 reads SASEGT. The CDR3 runs to 14 residues. The ends lost 11 bases at V and 1 base at J; junction bases unmatched: 7.

This clonotype was seen more than once but under ten times. The chain employs TRBV5-4 and TRBJ1-2; 10 nucleotides agree with TRBD1. CDR1 and CDR2 from the germline V gene are SGHNT and YYREEE (reference sequence). V dropped 4 bases and J dropped 11; count of bases not matched to a gene: 8. The CDR3 totals 13 residues. DNA for the CDR3: TGTGCCAGCAGCATAGGGACAGGGGAGAGTTACACCTTC. Translation: CASSIGTGESYTF. Based on the CDR3 plus reference TRBV5-4 and TRBJ1-2, the full variable domain is ETGVTQSPTHLIKTRGQQVTLRCSSQSGHNTVSWYQQALGQGPQFIFQYYREEENGRGNFPPRFSGLQFPNYSSELNVNALELDDSALYLCASSIGTGESYTFGSGTRLTVV.

This chain connects TRBV4-3 to TRBJ2-3, with D hard to call. Germline V gives CDR1 LGHNA, CDR2 YSLEER. The CDR3 consists of 16 residues. The ends were cut back, 1 base at V and 4 bases at J, with 15 bases in the middle. This CDR3 reads CASSQARPFPSDTQYF. The DNA of the CDR3 is TGCGCCAGCAGCCAAGCGAGACCCTTTCCCTCAGATACGCAGTATTTT.

This sequence joins TRBV7-3 and TRBJ2-3, with a tentative D call TRBD1 (6 bases). The V end lost 6 bases, the J end lost 2 bases, and 12 bases lay between the germline ends. This CDR3 spans 14 amino acids. CDR1 is SGHTA, CDR2 FQGTGA, per germline. CDR3 residues: CASRGAGLTDTQYF. The CDR3 DNA is TGTGCCAGCAGGGGGGCAGGGCTCACAGATACGCAGTATTTT.

This clonotype turned up a few times. The CDR3 DNA reads TGCGCCAGCAGCCAACTCGGGGGGGCCGGTACCTACGAGCAGTACTTC. Its protein is CASSQLGGAGTYEQYF. The chain joins TRBV4-3 to TRBJ2-7; 8 bases match TRBD2. Germline V CDR1 and CDR2: LGHNA, YSLEER. V trimming: 2 bases; J trimming: 2 bases; junction bases outside the gene matches: 8. The CDR3 runs 16 residues.

The chain links TRBV4-2 to TRBJ1-3; no firm D call. The CDR3 totals 17 residues. Trimming shortened V by 0 bases and J by 1 base, and 13 bases separated the two germline ends. The germline CDR1 and CDR2 sequences are LGHNA and YNFKEQ. DNA for the CDR3: TGTGCCAGCAGCCAAGAAGCAGGATCGGCGTCTGGAAACACCATATATTTT. Protein sequence: CASSQEAGSASGNTIYF.

This clonotype was detected a few times. This sequence joins TRBV28 and TRBJ1-6; 7 bases agree with TRBD1. Germline CDR1 reads MDHEN; CDR2 reads SYDVKM. The CDR3 length is 16 residues. Trimming cost V 6 bases and J 9 bases; bases outside gene matches: 14. In DNA form, the CDR3 reads TGTGCCAGCAGCCTCGTGGAGGGGGCGTTGGTTTCACCCCTCCACTTT. This codes for CASSLVEGALVSPLHF.

This clonotype was seen more than once but under ten times. The V gene is TRBV5-1, the J gene TRBJ1-1, with D possibly being TRBD1 (5 bases). This CDR3 spans 15 amino acids. Trimming took off 4 bases at V and 5 bases at J, with 18 bases between the two ends. Germline-derived CDR1 and CDR2 are SGHRS and YFSETQ. As DNA, the CDR3 is TGCGCCAGCAGCGGAGGGAGGGGAAGAGGGACTGAAGCTTTCTTT. Its protein is CASSGGRGRGTEAFF. The full variable domain, with the rest looked up from reference TRBV5-1 and TRBJ1-1, is KAGVTQTPRYLIKTRGQQVTLSCSPISGHRSVSWYQQTPGQGLQFLFEYFSETQRNKGNFPGRFSGRQFSNSRSEMNVSTLELGDSALYLCASSGGRGRGTEAFFGQGTRLTVV.

DNA of the CDR3: TGTGCCAGCAGCTTGACGGGACAGAGGATCGAGCAGTACTTC. Its translation is CASSLTGQRIEQYF. The chain carries TRBV5-5 and TRBJ2-7; 7 bases fit TRBD1. Germline lookup yields CDR1 SGHKS and CDR2 YYEKEE (reference sequence). The CDR3 contains 14 residues. Trimming removed 1 base from V and 6 bases from J; junction bases left unmatched: 7.

This clonotype was seen many times. One junction end disagrees with the germline gene, perhaps due to a read error. The J gene is TRBJ1-1, the V gene TRBV7-3; no clear D. Germline V gene sequence: CDR1 SGHTA, CDR2 FQGTGA. The CDR3 extends over 13 amino acids. CDR3 loop: CASRLSSNTEAFF. CDR3 nucleotide sequence: TGTGCCAGCAGATTAAGTTCCAACACTGAAGCTTTCTTT.

This clonotype was counted a few times. J is TRBJ2-2 and V is TRBV27; D assignment may be TRBD1 or TRBD2 (5 bases each). From germline, CDR1 is MNHEY and CDR2 SMNVEV (reference sequence). The V and J ends lost 5 bases and 6 bases respectively, with 16 bases between them. There are 15 residues in the CDR3. The CDR3 nucleotides read TGTGCCAGCAGTACTAGGGGATCTGGGGCCGGGGAGCTGTTTTTT. Its protein product is CASSTRGSGAGELFF.

The chain's CDR3 is CASSSGPTGSDYTF. The CDR3 nucleotides read TGTGCCAGCAGCTCCGGACCGACAGGGTCAGACTACACCTTC. J is TRBJ1-2 and V is TRBV5-5; 7 nucleotides match TRBD1. From germline, CDR1 is SGHKS and CDR2 YYEKEE (reference sequence). V dropped 3 bases and J dropped 10; count of bases not matched to a gene: 12. CDR3 length equals 14 residues.

Ten or more counts support this clonotype. This sequence joins TRBV7-9 and TRBJ1-5; D unresolved. The CDR3 is made up of 12 amino acids. V was shortened by 5 bases and J by 4 bases, with 6 bases between the two germline ends. Germline CDR1 SEHNR, CDR2 FQNEAQ (reference sequence). CDR3 region: CASSPSNQPQHF. The CDR3 bases are TGTGCCAGCAGCCCTTCGAATCAGCCCCAGCATTTT.

This chain uses TRBV4-2 with TRBJ2-7; 10 bases are shared with TRBD2. Germline CDR1 is LGHNA and CDR2 is YNFKEQ. V dropped 0 bases and J dropped 2; count of bases not matched to a gene: 4. This CDR3 is 16 amino acids long. CDR3 sequence (DNA): TGTGCCAGCAGCCAAGATATAGCGGGGGGCCCCTACGAGCAGTACGTC. Its translation: CASSQDIAGGPYEQYV.

This clonotype appeared a few times. The chain has TRBV4-1 and TRBJ1-1; 7 nucleotides match TRBD1. V lost 3 bases to trimming and J lost 0 bases; unmatched junction nucleotides: 4. From germline, CDR1 is MGHRA and CDR2 YSYEKL. The CDR3 runs to 15 residues. CDR3 residues: CASSQQQGLNTEAFF. Here the CDR3 DNA reads TGCGCCAGCAGCCAGCAACAGGGGTTGAACACTGAAGCTTTCTTT.